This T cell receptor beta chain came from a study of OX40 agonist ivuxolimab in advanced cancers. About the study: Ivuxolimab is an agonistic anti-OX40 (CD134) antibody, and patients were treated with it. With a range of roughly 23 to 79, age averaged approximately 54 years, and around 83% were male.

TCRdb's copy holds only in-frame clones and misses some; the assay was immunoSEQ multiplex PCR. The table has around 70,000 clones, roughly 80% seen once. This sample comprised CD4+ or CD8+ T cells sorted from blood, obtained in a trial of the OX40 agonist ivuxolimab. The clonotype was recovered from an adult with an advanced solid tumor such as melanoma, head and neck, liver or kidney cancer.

In DNA form, the CDR3 reads TGTGCCGTACGCTACACAGATACGCAGTATTTT. Its protein is CAVRYTDTQYF. The V gene is TRBV6-1, the J gene TRBJ2-3; D gene unclear. Germline loops: CDR1 MNHNS, CDR2 SASEGT. Trimming took off 11 bases at V and 2 bases at J, with 8 bases between the two ends. The CDR3 loop spans 11 amino acids.